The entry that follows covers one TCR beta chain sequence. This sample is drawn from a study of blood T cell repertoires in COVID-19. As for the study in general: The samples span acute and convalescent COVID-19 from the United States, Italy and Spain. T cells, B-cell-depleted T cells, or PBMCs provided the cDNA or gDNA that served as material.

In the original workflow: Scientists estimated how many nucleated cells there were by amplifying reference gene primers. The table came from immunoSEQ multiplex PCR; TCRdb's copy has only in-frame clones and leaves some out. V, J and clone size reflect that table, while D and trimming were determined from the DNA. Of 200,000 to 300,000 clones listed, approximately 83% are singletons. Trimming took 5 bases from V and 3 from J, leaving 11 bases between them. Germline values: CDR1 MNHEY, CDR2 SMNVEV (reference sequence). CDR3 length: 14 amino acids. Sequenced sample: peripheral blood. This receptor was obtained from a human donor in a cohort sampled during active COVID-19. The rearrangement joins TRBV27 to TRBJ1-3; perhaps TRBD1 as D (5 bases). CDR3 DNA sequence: TGTGCCAGCAGTCCTCAGGGAGGTGGAAACACCATATATTTT. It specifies CASSPQGGGNTIYF.